Sequencing of this T cell receptor beta chain was carried out in a study of blood T cell repertoires in COVID-19. Turning to the study itself: COVID-19 samples, acute and convalescent, were from the United States, Italy and Spain.

Germline V lookup: CDR1 SGHKS, CDR2 YYEKEE (reference sequence). The CDR3 is 17 residues long. Trimming removed 1 base from V and 4 bases from J; junction bases left unmatched: 9. Profiled with immunoSEQ multiplex PCR; TCRdb holds only in-frame clones, not every one. The repertoire includes roughly 230,000 clones, around 89% of them detected once, and 2.1% sits in the top ten. Sequences were obtained from peripheral blood. The chain carries TRBV5-5 and TRBJ2-1; 9 positions match TRBD1. The origin of this receptor is a woman in her sixties with COVID-19, enrolled during active disease. CDR3 DNA: TGTGCCAGCAGCTTGAGTCCGGGACAGGGAAGGTACAATGAGCAGTTCTTC. Its translation is CASSLSPGQGRYNEQFF.